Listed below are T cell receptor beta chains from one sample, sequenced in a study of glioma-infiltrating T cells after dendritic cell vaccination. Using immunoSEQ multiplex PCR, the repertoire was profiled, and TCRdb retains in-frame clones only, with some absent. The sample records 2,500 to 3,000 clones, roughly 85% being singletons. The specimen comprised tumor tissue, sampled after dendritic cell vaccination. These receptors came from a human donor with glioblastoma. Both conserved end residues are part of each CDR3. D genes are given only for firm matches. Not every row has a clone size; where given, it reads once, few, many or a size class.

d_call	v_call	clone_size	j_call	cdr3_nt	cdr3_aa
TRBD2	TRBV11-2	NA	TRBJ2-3	TGTGCCAGCAGCTGGGGTGGGACTACCCGAGATACGCAGTATTTT	CASSWGGTTRDTQYF
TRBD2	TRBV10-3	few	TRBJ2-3	TGTGCCATCAGTGAACTAGCGACCGACACAGATACGCAGTATTTT	CAISELATDTDTQYF
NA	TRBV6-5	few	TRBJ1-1	TGTGCCAGCAGTTACCGGACTGCAGTATACACTGAAGCTTTCTTT	CASSYRTAVYTEAFF
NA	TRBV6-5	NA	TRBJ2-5	TGTGCCAGCAGTTACTCGGATAGATTTCGGGGGACCCAGTACTTC	CASSYSDRFRGTQYF
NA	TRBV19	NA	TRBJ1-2	TGTGCCAGTAGTATAACCGCGACACGGAACTATGGCTACACCTTC	CASSITATRNYGYTF
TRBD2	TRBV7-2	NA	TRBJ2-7	TGTGCCAGCAAGTGGAGCGGGGACCAAATTCTACCAACCTACGAGCAGTACTTC	CASKWSGDQILPTYEQYF
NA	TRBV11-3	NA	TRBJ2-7	TGTGCCAGCAGCTTATCCCACAGGGTAGAAGACGAGCAGTACTTC	CASSLSHRVEDEQYF
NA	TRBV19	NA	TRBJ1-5	TGTGCCAGTAGTAATCCGAGCGTGTATCAGCCCCAGCATTTT	CASSNPSVYQPQHF
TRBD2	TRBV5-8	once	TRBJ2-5	TGTGCCAGCAGCCCCGGACTAGCGGGAACGTACCAAGAGACCCAGTACTTC	CASSPGLAGTYQETQYF
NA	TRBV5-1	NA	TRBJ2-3	TGCGCCAGCAGCTTGGGAGTAGCCAGCACAGATACGCAGTATTTT	CASSLGVASTDTQYF
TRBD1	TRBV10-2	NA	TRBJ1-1	TGCGCCAGCAGTGAGGGCAGGGGGCGCCTGAACACTGAAGCTTTCTTT	CASSEGRGRLNTEAFF
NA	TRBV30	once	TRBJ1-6	TGTGCCTGGAGTGGGGGGGGGCGTTCACCCCTCCACTTT	CAWSGGGRSPLHF
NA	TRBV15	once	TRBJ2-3	TGTGCCACCAGCAGAGTTCGAAATTCGGCAGATACGCAGTATTTT	CATSRVRNSADTQYF